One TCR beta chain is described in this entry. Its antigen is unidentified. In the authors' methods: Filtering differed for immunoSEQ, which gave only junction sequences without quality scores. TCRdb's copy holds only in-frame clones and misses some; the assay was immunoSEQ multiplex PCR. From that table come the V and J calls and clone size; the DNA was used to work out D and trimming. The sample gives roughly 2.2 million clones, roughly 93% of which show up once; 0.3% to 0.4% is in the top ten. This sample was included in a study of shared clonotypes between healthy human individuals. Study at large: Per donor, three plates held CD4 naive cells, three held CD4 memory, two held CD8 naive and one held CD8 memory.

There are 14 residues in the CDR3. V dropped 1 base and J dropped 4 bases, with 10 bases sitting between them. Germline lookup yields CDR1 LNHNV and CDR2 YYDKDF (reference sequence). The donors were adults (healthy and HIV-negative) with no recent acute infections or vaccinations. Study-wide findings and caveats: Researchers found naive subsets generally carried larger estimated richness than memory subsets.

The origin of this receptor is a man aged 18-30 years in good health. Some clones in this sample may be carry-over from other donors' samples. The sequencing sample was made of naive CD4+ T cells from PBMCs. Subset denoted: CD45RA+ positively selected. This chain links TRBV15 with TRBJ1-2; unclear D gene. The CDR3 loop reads CATSRGRDAYGYTF. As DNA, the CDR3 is TGTGCCACCAGCAGAGGACGCGATGCCTATGGCTACACCTTC.